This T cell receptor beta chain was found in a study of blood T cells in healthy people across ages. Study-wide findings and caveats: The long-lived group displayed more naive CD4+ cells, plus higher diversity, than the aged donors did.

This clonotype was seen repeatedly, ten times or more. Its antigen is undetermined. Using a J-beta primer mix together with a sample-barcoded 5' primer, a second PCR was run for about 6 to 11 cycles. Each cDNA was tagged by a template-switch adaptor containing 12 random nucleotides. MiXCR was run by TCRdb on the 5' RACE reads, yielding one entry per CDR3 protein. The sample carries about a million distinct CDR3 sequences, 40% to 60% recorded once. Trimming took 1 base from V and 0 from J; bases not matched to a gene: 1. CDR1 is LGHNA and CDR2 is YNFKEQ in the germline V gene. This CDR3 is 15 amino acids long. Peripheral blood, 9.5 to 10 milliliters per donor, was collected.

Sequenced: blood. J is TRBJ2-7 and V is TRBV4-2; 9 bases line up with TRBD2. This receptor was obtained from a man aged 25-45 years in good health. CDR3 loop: CASSQVAGASYEQYF. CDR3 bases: TGTGCCAGCAGCCAAGTAGCGGGGGCCTCCTACGAGCAGTACTTC.